The 19 T cell receptor beta chains in this list originate from one sample, sequenced in a study of blood T cell repertoires in COVID-19. Sequencing used immunoSEQ multiplex PCR; TCRdb keeps in-frame clones, though not all of them. The data contain roughly 230,000 clones, 75% to 85% of them seen just once; the ten biggest clones take up around 6%. Sequenced material: peripheral blood. The receptor source for this set is a human donor in a cohort sampled during active COVID-19.

The J gene is TRBJ2-1, the V gene TRBV6-6; 8 bases are a match to TRBD2. V was pared by 2 bases and J by 7 bases, with 10 bases of the junction left unmatched. Germline V gives CDR1 MNHNY, CDR2 SVGAGI (reference sequence). This CDR3 comprises 16 residues. This CDR3 is CASSYPAGREENEQFF. For the CDR3, the DNA is TGTGCCAGCAGTTACCCCGCAGGGCGGGAGGAAAATGAGCAGTTCTTC.

This rearrangement joins TRBV6-5 to TRBJ2-7; D perhaps matches TRBD2 (5 bases). This CDR3 comprises 13 residues. The germline V gene has CDR1 MNHEY and CDR2 SVGAGI. V was cut by 8 bases and J by 3 bases, with 14 bases left in between. The CDR3 DNA is TGTGCCAGCGCCCTTCTGGGAGTCTACGAGCAGTACTTC. The encoded protein is CASALLGVYEQYF.

This chain links TRBV18 with TRBJ1-1, with TRBD1 matching 8 bases. J gave up 5 bases and V 3 bases, and 5 bases lay outside the gene matches. Germline CDR1 and CDR2: KGHSH and LQKENI. This CDR3 is built from 14 residues. Here the CDR3 reads CASSPDRGGTEAFF. The CDR3 nucleotides read TGTGCCAGCTCACCCGACAGGGGTGGGACTGAAGCTTTCTTT.

The CDR3 protein is CASSAGTGSNSPLHF. The CDR3, as DNA: TGTGCCAGCAGCGCTGGGACAGGGAGTAATTCACCCCTCCACTTT. V is TRBV9 and J is TRBJ1-6; TRBD1 matches 9 bases. The germline V gene has CDR1 SGDLS and CDR2 YYNGEE. With V trimmed by 3 bases and J by 6 bases, 4 bases remained unmatched. This CDR3 has 15 amino acids.

The chain couples TRBV6-1 to TRBJ1-2; TRBD1 matches at 9 bases. The CDR3 loop spans 14 amino acids. The J segment lost 5 bases and the V segment lost 3 bases, leaving 4 bases of the junction unmatched. The germline CDR1 and CDR2 sequences are MNHNS and SASEGT. Written as DNA, the CDR3 is TGTGCCAGCAGTGATGCCGACAGGGGGTATGGCTACACCTTC. Translating it yields CASSDADRGYGYTF.

The V gene is TRBV28, the J gene TRBJ1-4, with 7 positions matching TRBD1. The CDR3 is made up of 17 amino acids. Germline CDR1 is MDHEN and CDR2 is SYDVKM. Losses at the gene ends were 8 bases for V and 0 bases for J; bases not matched to a gene: 12. The CDR3 DNA sequence: TGTGCCAGCGGGACAGTTGGTATCTGGACAACTAATGAAAAACTGTTTTTT. Translating it yields CASGTVGIWTTNEKLFF.

This rearrangement joins TRBV2 to TRBJ2-5, with 14 bases matching TRBD2. In germline, CDR1 is SNHLY, CDR2 FYNNEI. The CDR3 extends over 15 amino acids. V dropped 6 bases and J dropped 5; count of bases not matched to a gene: 5. The CDR3 DNA follows: TGTGCCAGCAGCGGGACTAGCGGGGGTAGGGAGACCCAGTACTTC. Translated: CASSGTSGGRETQYF.

The rearrangement joins TRBV29-1 to TRBJ2-1, with D perhaps matching TRBD1 (6 bases). The V gene lost 1 base and the J gene lost 2 bases, with 12 bases spanning the gap. There are 15 residues in the CDR3. Germline CDR1 reads SQVTM; CDR2 reads ANQGSEA. This chain's CDR3 is CSVEADSLTYNEQFF. The DNA of the CDR3 is TGCAGCGTTGAAGCGGACAGTTTAACCTACAATGAGCAGTTCTTC.

The chain couples TRBV5-1 to TRBJ2-5; TRBD1 agrees at 7 bases. V was clipped by 4 bases and J by 3 bases; unmatched bases: 12. Germline CDR1 is SGHRS and CDR2 is YFSETQ. The CDR3 has 16 residues. CDR3 protein: CASSTGQVLSKETQYF. The CDR3 DNA follows: TGCGCCAGCAGCACAGGACAGGTCTTGTCTAAAGAGACCCAGTACTTC.

The chain joins TRBV28 to TRBJ1-2; 7 nucleotides line up with TRBD1. This CDR3 region has 13 residues. V was pared by 2 bases and J by 4 bases, with 1 base of the junction left unmatched. CDR1 and CDR2 from the germline V gene are MDHEN and SYDVKM. CDR3 nucleotide sequence: TGTGCCAGCAGTTTAAACAGGGGCTATGGCTACACCTTC. Protein sequence: CASSLNRGYGYTF.

The V call is TRBV6-5, the J call TRBJ2-5, with 10 bases fitting TRBD2. The CDR3 runs to 13 residues. V shed 6 bases, J shed 3 bases, and the junction held 1 base outside the gene matches. CDR1 and CDR2 (germline): MNHEY, SVGAGI. For the CDR3, the DNA is TGTGCCAGCAGGCTAGCGGGGGAAGAGACCCAGTACTTC. It translates to CASRLAGEETQYF.

This clone has only one observation. V is TRBV28 and J is TRBJ2-2; 8 nucleotides match TRBD2. With V trimmed by 8 bases and J by 4 bases, 6 bases remained unmatched. The CDR3 covers 14 residues. Germline-derived CDR1 and CDR2 are MDHEN and SYDVKM. Here the CDR3 DNA reads TGTGCCAGCCAAGGACTAGCCCCCACCGGGGAGCTGTTTTTT. This codes for CASQGLAPTGELFF.

The chain is built from TRBV13 and TRBJ1-6; D is unresolved. Trimming stripped 4 bases from V and 2 bases from J, with 12 bases between. Germline lookup yields CDR1 PRHDT and CDR2 FYEKMQ (reference sequence). This CDR3 has 16 amino acids. The DNA for the CDR3 is TGTGCCAGCAGCTCTCGCCAGGCCCCCTATAATTCACCCCTCCACTTT. Its translation: CASSSRQAPYNSPLHF.

The CDR3 DNA sequence: TGTGCCAGCAGCTTTAGGACTGGCTACAATGAGCAGTTCTTC. Translation gives CASSFRTGYNEQFF. This chain joins TRBV7-2 and TRBJ2-1, with D possibly TRBD2 on 5 matching bases. Germline CDR1 SGHTA, CDR2 FQGNSA. V dropped 3 bases and J dropped 3 bases, with 9 bases sitting between them. The CDR3 is 14 residues long.

This clone appeared a single time. V is TRBV11-2 and J is TRBJ2-1; 11 nucleotides align to TRBD2. V lost 4 bases and J lost 7; bases outside the gene matches: 9. Germline assignment: CDR1 SGHAT and CDR2 FQNNGV. The CDR3 totals 16 residues. The CDR3 region has the DNA TGTGCCAGCAGCTCATTAGCGGGAGGGAGGTTAAATGAGCAGTTCTTC. Its protein product is CASSSLAGGRLNEQFF.

The rearrangement uses TRBV28 and TRBJ1-1; possible D gene TRBD1, 6 bases. The CDR3 contains 15 residues. Germline CDR1 reads MDHEN; CDR2 reads SYDVKM. V was shortened by 5 bases and J by 0 bases, with 13 bases between the two germline ends. The CDR3 sequence is CASSATGHLNTEAFF. The CDR3 region has the DNA TGTGCCAGCAGTGCTACGGGACACCTGAACACTGAAGCTTTCTTT.

CDR3 DNA sequence: TGTGCCAGCGCCGATTTCCAGCGGGGGTCAGATACGCAGTATTTT. Translation: CASADFQRGSDTQYF. The gene calls are TRBV7-3 and TRBJ2-3, with 8 bases that match TRBD2. CDR1 is SGHTA and CDR2 is FQGTGA in the germline V gene. The CDR3 totals 15 residues. The junction had 11 bases not matched to a gene; V was cut back by 8 bases and J by 4 bases.

This clone was seen a single time. CDR3 DNA sequence: TGTGCCAGCAAGCCTAGCCTTAGCACAGATACGCAGTATTTT. Encoded protein: CASKPSLSTDTQYF. This chain connects TRBV6-4 to TRBJ2-3; maybe TRBD2 (5 bases). Trimming pared 7 bases from V and 0 bases from J, leaving 11 bases between. Germline V gives CDR1 MRHNA, CDR2 SNTAGT. This CDR3 comprises 14 residues.

The DNA of the CDR3 is TGTGCCAGCAGCACGGGACTAGCGGGGATCACAGATACGCAGTATTTT. It specifies CASSTGLAGITDTQYF. This sequence joins TRBV7-2 and TRBJ2-3; 13 positions agree with TRBD2. Germline CDR1 and CDR2: SGHTA and FQGNSA. With V trimmed by 5 bases and J by 2 bases, 4 bases remained unmatched. There are 16 residues in the CDR3. The full variable domain, in which reference TRBV7-2 and TRBJ2-3 provide the parts outside the CDR3, is GAGVSQSPSNKVTEKGKDVELRCDPISGHTALYWYRQSLGQGLEFLIYFQGNSAPDKSGLPSDRFSAERTGGSVSTLTIQRTQQEDSAVYLCASSTGLAGITDTQYFGPGTRLTVL.